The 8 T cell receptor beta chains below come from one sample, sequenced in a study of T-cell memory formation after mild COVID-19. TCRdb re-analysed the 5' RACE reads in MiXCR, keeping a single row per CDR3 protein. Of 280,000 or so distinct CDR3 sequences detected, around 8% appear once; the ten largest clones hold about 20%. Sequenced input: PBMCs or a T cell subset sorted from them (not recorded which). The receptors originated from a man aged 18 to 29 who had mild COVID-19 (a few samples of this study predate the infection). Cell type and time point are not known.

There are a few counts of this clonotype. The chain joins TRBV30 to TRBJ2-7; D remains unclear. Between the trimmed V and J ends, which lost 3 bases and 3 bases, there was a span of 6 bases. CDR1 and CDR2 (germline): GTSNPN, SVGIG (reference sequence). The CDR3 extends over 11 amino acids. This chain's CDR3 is CAWSPSYEQYF. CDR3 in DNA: TGTGCCTGGAGCCCTAGCTACGAGCAGTACTTC.

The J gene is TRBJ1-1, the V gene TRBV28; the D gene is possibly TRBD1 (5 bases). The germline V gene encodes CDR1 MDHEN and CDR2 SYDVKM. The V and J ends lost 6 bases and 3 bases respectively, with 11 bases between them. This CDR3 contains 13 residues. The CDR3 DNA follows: TGTGCCAGCAGCTCCGGGGCTTACACTGAAGCTTTCTTT. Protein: CASSSGAYTEAFF.

The CDR3 reads CASHIGEGWMTQYF. DNA for the CDR3: TGTGCCAGCCACATAGGGGAGGGGTGGATGACCCAGTACTTC. The chain carries TRBV11-3 and TRBJ2-5; 7 bases align to TRBD2. Germline V lookup: CDR1 SGHNT, CDR2 YENEEA. V lost 8 bases and J lost 7; bases outside the gene matches: 13. This CDR3 contains 14 residues.

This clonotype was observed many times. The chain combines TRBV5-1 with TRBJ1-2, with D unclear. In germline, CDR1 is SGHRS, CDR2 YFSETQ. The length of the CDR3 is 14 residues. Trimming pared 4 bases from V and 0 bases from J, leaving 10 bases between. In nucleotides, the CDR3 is TGCGCCAGCAGCCCGAGGTCGGCTAACTATGGCTACACCTTC. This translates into CASSPRSANYGYTF.

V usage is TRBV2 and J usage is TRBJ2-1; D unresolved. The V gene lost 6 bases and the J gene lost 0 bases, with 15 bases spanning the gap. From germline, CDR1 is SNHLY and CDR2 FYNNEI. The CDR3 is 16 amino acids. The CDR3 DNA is TGTGCCAGCAGCTCAGGACGGGTGAGCTCCTACAATGAGCAGTTCTTC. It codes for CASSSGRVSSYNEQFF.

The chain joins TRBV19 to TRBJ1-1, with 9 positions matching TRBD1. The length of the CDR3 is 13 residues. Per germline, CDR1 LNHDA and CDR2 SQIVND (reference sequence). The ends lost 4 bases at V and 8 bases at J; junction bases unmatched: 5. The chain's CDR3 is CASSTTGTGEAFF. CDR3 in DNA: TGTGCCAGTAGTACTACTGGGACAGGGGAAGCTTTCTTT.

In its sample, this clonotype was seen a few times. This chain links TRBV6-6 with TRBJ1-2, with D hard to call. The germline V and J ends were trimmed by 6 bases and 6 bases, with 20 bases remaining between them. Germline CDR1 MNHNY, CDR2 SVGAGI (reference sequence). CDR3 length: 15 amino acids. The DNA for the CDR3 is TGTGCCAGCAGCCCCCCAGGTGTCGCAGGTGATGGCTACACCTTC. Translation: CASSPPGVAGDGYTF.

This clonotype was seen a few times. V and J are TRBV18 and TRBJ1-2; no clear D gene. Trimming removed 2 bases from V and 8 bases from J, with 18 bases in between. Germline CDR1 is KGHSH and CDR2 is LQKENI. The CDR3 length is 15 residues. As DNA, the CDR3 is TGTGCCAGCTCACCAGCCCTCGACCCCGTGGGGGGCTACACCTTC. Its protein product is CASSPALDPVGGYTF.